This T cell receptor beta chain was sequenced for a study of Ad26.COV2.S vaccination and SARS-CoV-2 variants. The wider study: By the intramuscular route, Ad26.COV2.S was given once, or twice 56 days apart. Findings and limits, study-wide: Greater spike-specific TCR breadth was seen in vaccine recipients than in placebo recipients. Measures of TCR breadth and depth may have fallen short of total T cell responses. Substantial breadth was reported for post-vaccination spike-specific CD8+ and CD4+ T cells.

TCRdb's copy holds only in-frame clones and misses some; the assay was immunoSEQ multiplex PCR. The repertoire holds hundreds of thousands of clones, with more than 80% as singletons. Sample treatment: around 19 received Ad26.COV2.S at low or high dose, single or two shots; roughly 5 received placebo; per-sample allocation not given. It was on day 63 after the first vaccine or placebo injection that samples were taken. In the case of this clone: The antigen is undetermined.

Germline CDR1 and CDR2: MNHEY and SVGEGT. V gave up 5 bases and J gave up 1 base; unmatched junction bases: 10. The CDR3 has 17 residues. The sequence was collected from a person between 18 and 59 years old who received the Ad26.COV2.S COVID-19 vaccine or a placebo. This material consisted of peripheral blood, taken in a trial of Ad26.COV2.S vaccine versus placebo. V gene TRBV6-2 or TRBV6-3 combines with J gene TRBJ1-5, with 8 nucleotides matching TRBD1. DNA for the CDR3: TGTGCCAGCAGTCCCCCCAGGGGGCGACGGAGCAATCAGCCCCAGCATTTT. This encodes CASSPPRGRRSNQPQHF.